These 9 T cell receptor beta chains share one sample of origin, sequenced in a study of cytomegalovirus exposure and HLA in healthy donors. Use of 60 Vbeta and 13 Jbeta primers characterized the PCR. Profiling relied on immunoSEQ multiplex PCR, and the TCRdb table lists in-frame clones only, not all of them. Of tens of thousands of clones detected, about 80% appear once; the ten largest clones hold nearly 4%. Source material: PBMCs. These TCRs come from a woman in her forties in good health and CMV-seronegative.

This sequence joins TRBV19 and TRBJ2-6; D is unclear. V lost 7 bases to trimming and J lost 4 bases, with 20 bases between them. Germline values: CDR1 LNHDA, CDR2 SQIVND (reference sequence). The CDR3 totals 17 residues. The CDR3 region has the DNA TGTGCCAGTACCCCCGAGACCCGACTTTCCGGGGCCAACGTCCTGACTTTC. Protein sequence: CASTPETRLSGANVLTF.

This clone was seen a handful of times. The chain joins TRBV14 to TRBJ1-2, with 8 nucleotides matching TRBD1. Germline lookup yields CDR1 SGHDN and CDR2 FVKESK. CDR3 size: 13 residues. Trimming removed 5 bases from V and 8 bases from J; junction bases left unmatched: 7. In DNA form, the CDR3 reads TGTGCCAGCAGCGTTCAGGGGGCACGGGGCTACACCTTC. This translates into CASSVQGARGYTF.

The rearrangement uses TRBV7-6 and TRBJ1-4, with D unclear. Germline values: CDR1 SGHVS, CDR2 FNYEAQ. The CDR3 loop spans 15 amino acids. The V end was cut by 5 bases, the J end by 1 base, with 11 bases between. CDR3 sequence reads: CASSRSGETNEKLFF. Here the CDR3 DNA reads TGTGCCAGCAGCCGAAGCGGGGAAACTAATGAAAAACTGTTTTTT.

The chain recombines TRBV27 with TRBJ1-1; weak D call: TRBD1 (6 bases). CDR3 length equals 13 residues. V shed 3 bases and J shed 6 bases, with 11 bases lying between them. Germline V CDR1 and CDR2: MNHEY, SMNVEV (reference sequence). CDR3 amino acids: CASSFGGAAEAFF. In DNA, the CDR3 is TGTGCCAGCAGTTTCGGGGGGGCGGCTGAAGCTTTCTTT.

V and J are TRBV9 and TRBJ2-7, with 8 bases identical to TRBD1. J lost 1 base, V lost 3 bases, and 9 bases had no gene match. The CDR3 has 16 amino acids. Germline loops: CDR1 SGDLS, CDR2 YYNGEE. In DNA, the CDR3 is TGTGCCAGCAGCGAGGGGACAGGTGTGTATTCCTACGAGCAGTACTTC. Translating gives CASSEGTGVYSYEQYF.

The chain links TRBV27 to TRBJ1-5; the D gene is possibly TRBD1 (5 bases). V lost 5 bases and J 7 bases, leaving 18 bases between the germline ends. The germline V gene encodes CDR1 MNHEY and CDR2 SMNVEV (reference sequence). The CDR3 loop spans 15 amino acids. DNA of the CDR3: TGTGCCAGCAGTCCCCGAGGTCGACGGGGGCAGCCCCAGCATTTT. It is translated as CASSPRGRRGQPQHF.

This chain connects TRBV28 to TRBJ2-7; 8 bases map to TRBD2. Germline assignment: CDR1 MDHEN and CDR2 SYDVKM. V dropped 4 bases and J dropped 9; count of bases not matched to a gene: 11. The CDR3 runs to 14 residues. CDR3 residues: CASSYSGSGVRQYF. The CDR3 region has the DNA TGTGCCAGCAGTTACAGCGGGAGTGGGGTACGGCAGTACTTC.

The chain couples TRBV7-2 to TRBJ1-4; weak D call: TRBD1 (5 bases). Looked up from germline, CDR1 is SGHTA and CDR2 is FQGNSA. Trimming took off 3 bases at V and 0 bases at J, with 8 bases between the two ends. CDR3 length: 15 amino acids. In DNA, the CDR3 is TGTGCCAGCAGCTTTACAGGATCAACTAATGAAAAACTGTTTTTT. Its protein is CASSFTGSTNEKLFF.

This clone was observed once. The chain combines TRBV5-4 with TRBJ1-1; a weak D match, TRBD1 (5 bases). There are 16 residues in the CDR3. Per germline, CDR1 SGHNT and CDR2 YYREEE (reference sequence). V was clipped by 0 bases and J by 0 bases, with 12 bases between them. The CDR3 sequence: CASSLGVGGMNTEAFF. DNA of the CDR3: TGTGCCAGCAGCTTGGGAGTCGGGGGAATGAACACTGAAGCTTTCTTT. Full variable domain (missing parts from reference TRBV5-4 and TRBJ1-1): ETGVTQSPTHLIKTRGQQVTLRCSSQSGHNTVSWYQQALGQGPQFIFQYYREEENGRGNFPPRFSGLQFPNYSSELNVNALELDDSALYLCASSLGVGGMNTEAFFGQGTRLTVV.